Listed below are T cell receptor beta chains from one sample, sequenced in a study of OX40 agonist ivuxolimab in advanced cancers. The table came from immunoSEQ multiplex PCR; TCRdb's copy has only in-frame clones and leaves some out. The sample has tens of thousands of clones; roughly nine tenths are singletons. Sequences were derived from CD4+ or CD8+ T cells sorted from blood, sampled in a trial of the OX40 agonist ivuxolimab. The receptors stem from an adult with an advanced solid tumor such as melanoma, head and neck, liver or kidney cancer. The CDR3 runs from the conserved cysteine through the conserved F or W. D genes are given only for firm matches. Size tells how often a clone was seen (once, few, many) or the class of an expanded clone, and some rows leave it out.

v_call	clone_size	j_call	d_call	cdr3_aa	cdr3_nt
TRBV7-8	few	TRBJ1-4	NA	CASSHLGRLNEKLFF	TGTGCCAGCAGCCACCTGGGAAGGTTGAATGAAAAACTGTTTTTT
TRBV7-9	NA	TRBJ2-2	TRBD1	CASSVQGADTGELFF	TGTGCCAGCAGCGTGCAGGGGGCGGACACCGGGGAGCTGTTTTTT
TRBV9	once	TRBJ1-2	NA	CASSVGSSYGYTF	TGTGCCAGCAGCGTAGGTTCATCCTATGGCTACACCTTC
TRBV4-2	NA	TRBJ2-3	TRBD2	CASSQEGTSGSDTQYF	TGTGCCAGCAGCCAAGAAGGGACTAGCGGGAGTGATACGCAGTATTTT
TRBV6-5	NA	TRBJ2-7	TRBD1	CASRNGQGAYEQYF	TGTGCCAGCAGAAACGGACAGGGGGCTTACGAGCAGTACTTC
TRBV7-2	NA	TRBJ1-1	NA	CASSLTTLNTEAFF	TGTGCCAGCAGCCTGACAACCTTGAACACTGAAGCTTTCTTT
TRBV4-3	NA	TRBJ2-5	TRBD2	CASSQDLSGTSGVKETQYF	TGCGCCAGCAGCCAAGACTTGTCCGGGACTAGCGGGGTAAAAGAGACCCAGTACTTC
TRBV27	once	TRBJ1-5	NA	CASRFRSGNQPQHF	TGTGCCAGCAGGTTCAGGTCGGGCAATCAGCCCCAGCATTTT
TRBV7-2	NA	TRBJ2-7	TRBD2	CASGLYTGGSYEQYF	TGTGCCAGCGGCCTCTATACGGGAGGTTCCTACGAGCAGTACTTC
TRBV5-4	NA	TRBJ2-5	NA	CASSLNEAETQYF	TGTGCCAGCAGCTTGAATGAGGCGGAGACCCAGTACTTC
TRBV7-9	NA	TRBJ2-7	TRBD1	CASSLGQGVEQYF	TGTGCCAGCAGCTTGGGTCAGGGGGTCGAGCAGTACTTC
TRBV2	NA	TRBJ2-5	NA	CASLRNREGETQYF	TGTGCCAGCCTGAGAAACAGGGAAGGAGAGACCCAGTACTTC
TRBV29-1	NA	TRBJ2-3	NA	CSVEDLGSSTDTQYF	TGCAGCGTTGAAGATCTTGGCTCTAGCACAGATACGCAGTATTTT
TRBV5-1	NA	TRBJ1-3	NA	CASSSDGTGNTIYF	TGCGCCAGCAGCTCGGACGGAACTGGAAACACCATATATTTT
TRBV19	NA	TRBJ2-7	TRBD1	CASSIWDRGAEQYF	TGTGCCAGTAGTATATGGGACAGGGGTGCCGAGCAGTACTTC
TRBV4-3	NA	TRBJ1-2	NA	CASSQTIWANYGYTF	TGCGCCAGCAGCCAAACCATCTGGGCTAACTATGGCTACACCTTC
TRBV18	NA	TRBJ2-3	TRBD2	CASSTGLAGTDTQYF	TGTGCCAGCAGTACGGGACTAGCGGGAACAGATACGCAGTATTTT
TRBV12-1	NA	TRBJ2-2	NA	CASRQAIPNTGELFF	TGTGCCAGCAGACAGGCTATACCGAACACCGGGGAGCTGTTTTTT
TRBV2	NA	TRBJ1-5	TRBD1	CASSTGQGAGQPQHF	TGTGCCAGCAGTACGGGACAGGGGGCTGGGCAGCCCCAGCATTTT
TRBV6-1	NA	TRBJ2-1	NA	CASSDRYTYNEQFF	TGTGCCAGCAGTGACAGGTACACTTACAATGAGCAGTTCTTC
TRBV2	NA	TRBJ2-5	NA	CASSASLETQYF	TGTGCCAGCAGTGCTAGCCTAGAGACCCAGTACTTC
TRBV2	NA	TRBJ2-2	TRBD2	CASTGLALGTGELFF	TGTGCCAGTACGGGACTAGCGTTGGGCACCGGGGAGCTGTTTTTT
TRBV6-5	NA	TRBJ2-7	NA	CASSYGVGGSYEQYF	TGTGCCAGCAGTTACGGGGTGGGAGGTTCCTACGAGCAGTACTTC
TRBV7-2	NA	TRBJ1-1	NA	CASSYSGAGGTEAFF	TGTGCCAGCAGCTACTCGGGGGCGGGCGGAACTGAAGCTTTCTTT
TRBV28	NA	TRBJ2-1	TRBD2	CASSLTSGSSYNEQFF	TGTGCCAGCAGTTTAACTAGCGGGAGTAGCTACAATGAGCAGTTCTTC
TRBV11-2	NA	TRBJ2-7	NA	CASSPHLDAGLEQYF	TGTGCCAGCAGCCCTCATTTGGACGCGGGTCTCGAGCAGTACTTC
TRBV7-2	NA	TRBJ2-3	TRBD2	CASSLGTSGDTQYF	TGTGCCAGCAGCCTCGGGACTAGCGGAGATACGCAGTATTTT
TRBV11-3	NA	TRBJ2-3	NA	CASSLSTRDTQYF	TGTGCCAGCAGCTTATCGACAAGAGATACGCAGTATTTT
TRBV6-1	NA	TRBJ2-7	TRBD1	CASSEPDRREQYF	TGTGCCAGCAGTGAACCGGACAGGCGCGAGCAGTACTTC
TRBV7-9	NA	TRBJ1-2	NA	CASSLEQVNYGYTF	TGTGCCAGCAGCTTAGAACAGGTTAACTATGGCTACACCTTC
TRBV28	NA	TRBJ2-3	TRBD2	CASQTRLATFPDTQYF	TGTGCCAGCCAGACCCGACTAGCGACATTTCCAGATACGCAGTATTTT
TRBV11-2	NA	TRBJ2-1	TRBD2	CASSRGLADNEQFF	TGTGCCAGCAGCCGAGGCCTAGCGGATAATGAGCAGTTCTTC
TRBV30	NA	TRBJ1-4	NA	CAWERGGNEKLFF	TGTGCCTGGGAAAGGGGAGGGAATGAAAAACTGTTTTTT
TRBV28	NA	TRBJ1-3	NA	CASSFSSRGSGNTIYF	TGTGCCAGCAGTTTTTCCTCCAGGGGAAGTGGAAACACCATATATTTT
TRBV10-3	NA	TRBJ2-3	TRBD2	CAVALAGGSDTQYF	TGTGCCGTGGCGCTAGCGGGAGGGTCCGATACGCAGTATTTT
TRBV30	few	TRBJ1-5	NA	CAWSVRGQGWQPQHF	TGTGCCTGGAGTGTACGTGGGCAGGGGTGGCAGCCCCAGCATTTT
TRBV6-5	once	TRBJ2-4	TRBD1	CASSPTGPKNIQYF	TGTGCCAGCAGTCCGACAGGGCCCAAAAACATTCAGTACTTC
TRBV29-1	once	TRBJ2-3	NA	CSVESRFTDTQYF	TGCAGCGTTGAGTCGCGGTTCACAGATACGCAGTATTTT
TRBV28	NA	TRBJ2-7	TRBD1	CASSLKTGHSYEQYF	TGTGCCAGCAGTTTGAAGACAGGGCACTCCTACGAGCAGTACTTC
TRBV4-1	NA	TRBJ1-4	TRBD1	CASSRGTGTANEKLFF	TGCGCCAGCAGCCGGGGGACCGGGACAGCTAATGAAAAACTGTTTTTT
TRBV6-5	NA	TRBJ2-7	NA	CASSSENRNQRYEQYF	TGTGCCAGCAGTTCGGAGAACAGGAATCAGAGGTACGAGCAGTACTTC
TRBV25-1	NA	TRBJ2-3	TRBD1	CASSDPGTGPDTQYF	TGTGCCAGCAGTGATCCCGGGACAGGCCCAGATACGCAGTATTTT
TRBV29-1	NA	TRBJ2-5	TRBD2	CSVRTSGGATQYF	TGCAGCGTTAGGACTAGCGGTGGGGCGACCCAGTACTTC
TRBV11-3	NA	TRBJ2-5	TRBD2	CASSLGLAGGETQYF	TGTGCCAGCAGCTTAGGCCTAGCGGGAGGAGAGACCCAGTACTTC
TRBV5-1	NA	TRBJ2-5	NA	CASSYHSFKGETQYF	TGCGCCAGCAGTTACCACAGCTTCAAGGGTGAGACCCAGTACTTC
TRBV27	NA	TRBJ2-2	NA	CASSLGSGTYTGELFF	TGTGCCAGCAGTTTAGGGTCGGGGACTTACACCGGGGAGCTGTTTTTT
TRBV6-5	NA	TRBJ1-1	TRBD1	CASSPGTGAAFF	TGTGCCAGCAGTCCCGGGACAGGGGCAGCTTTCTTT
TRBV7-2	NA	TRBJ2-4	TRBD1	CASSLKTGQNIQYF	TGTGCCAGCAGCTTAAAGACAGGGCAAAACATTCAGTACTTC
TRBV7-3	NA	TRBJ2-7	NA	CASSPGGAGEQYF	TGTGCCAGCAGCCCAGGCGGGGCGGGCGAGCAGTACTTC